The rows below give T cell receptor beta chains drawn from one sample of a study of Ad26.COV2.S vaccination and SARS-CoV-2 variants. Here immunoSEQ multiplex PCR was the method, and the copy in TCRdb shows in-frame clones only, minus some. The table lists roughly 300,000 clones, less than 90% of them singletons. Sequencing was performed on peripheral blood, taken in a trial of Ad26.COV2.S vaccine versus placebo. The receptor source for this set is a person between 18 and 65 years old who received the Ad26.COV2.S COVID-19 vaccine or a placebo. Each CDR3 is given without its conserved first and last residue.

>TRBJ2-2|TRBV5-8
ASSYDRGKTGELF
>TRBJ1-1|TRBV5-1
ASSQGRGAANTEAF
>TRBJ1-4|TRBV7-9
ASSLGGQGPNEKLF
>TRBJ2-3|TRBV6-2/TRBV6-3
ASSPQGQARSQY
>TRBJ1-5|TRBV6-5
ASRGQGIQPQH
>TRBJ2-1|TRBV6-5
ASSLGQGYEQF
>TRBJ1-5|TRBV15
ATSRDRHRANQPQH
>TRBJ1-6|TRBV6-2/TRBV6-3
ASSYTGELAHSPLH
>TRBJ2-3|TRBV27
ASSFGRGRTDTQY
>TRBJ1-2|TRBV4-2
ASSQDKGAVYGYT
>TRBJ1-1|TRBV29-1
SVDRGVVSSEAF
>TRBJ1-6|TRBV10-3
AISVDRGRSPLH
>TRBJ1-5|TRBV15
ATSRQGRDQPQH
>TRBJ2-7|TRBV7-2
ASSYSGGRSYEQY
>TRBJ2-1|TRBV4-2
ASSQGGGEYNEQF
>TRBJ2-7|TRBV30
AWNIGQGAYEQY
>TRBJ1-5|TRBV2
ASSYPTDPSASNQPQH
>TRBJ2-1|TRBV28
ASSSPGGSNEQF
>TRBJ2-7|TRBV19
ASSLNFQGGEQY
>TRBJ2-7|TRBV2
ASKQVYEQY
>TRBJ2-1|TRBV28
ASGLAGGGHEQF
>TRBJ2-3|TRBV18
ASSPPASGDTQY
>TRBJ2-5|TRBV27
ASSLAGLQETQY
>TRBJ2-1|TRBV5-8
ASSYASSGSLMRNEQF
>TRBJ1-2|TRBV28
ASSLRGGTGFGYT
>TRBJ2-5|TRBV30
AWSVDRNQETQY
>TRBJ2-7|TRBV11-3
ASSLGQGVYEQY
>TRBJ1-5|TRBV29-1
SVRGPGNQPQH
>TRBJ2-7|TRBV7-2
ASSLTGGLGEQY
>TRBJ2-2|TRBV13
ASSPTGSGRVAGELF
>TRBJ1-6|TRBV5-1
ASSSSPRTELNNSPLH
>TRBJ1-2|TRBV19
ASSRGVIYGYT
>TRBJ2-3|TRBV6-4
ASSGGAEDTQY
>TRBJ1-2|TRBV5-1
ASSTGGVAYGYT
>TRBJ1-4|TRBV9
ASSVDGTGEKLF
>TRBJ1-2|TRBV4-2
ASSQDPAVGSDGYT
>TRBJ1-3|TRBV6-5
ASSSQGSPGNTIY
>TRBJ1-1|TRBV7-2
ASSLVSVRNTEAF
>TRBJ1-1|TRBV7-2
ASSLSGTETYTEAF
>TRBJ1-3|TRBV4-1
ASSQDLPMADP
>TRBJ2-5|TRBV25-1
ASSEDPQETQY
>TRBJ2-1|TRBV30
AWSPGRLYNEQF
>TRBJ2-7|TRBV4-3
ASSQDFEGAGEQY
>TRBJ1-5|TRBV5-5
ASSLAGGGNQPQH
>TRBJ2-1|TRBV30
AWREAYNEQF
>TRBJ1-1|TRBV30
GVANTEAF
>TRBJ2-7|TRBV2
ASRTDEQY
>TRBJ1-6|TRBV28
ASSLLGGQGGSPLH
>TRBJ1-1|TRBV9
ASSVGLETNTEAF
>TRBJ2-7|TRBV5-8
ASSLFLLDRTYEQY
>TRBJ2-7|TRBV27
ASSPGERTRLSRGEQY
>TRBJ2-1|TRBV28
ASSPWDRPYNEQF
>TRBJ2-7|TRBV5-4
ASSLWQGRHEQY
>TRBJ2-1|TRBV7-3
ASSSSLSGTRMNEQF
>TRBJ1-1|TRBV28
ASSFFKGPIRTGIANEAF
>TRBJ2-1|TRBV4-3
ASSQDRIAGDNEQF